These T cell receptor beta chains were read from a single sample in a study of shared clonotypes between healthy human individuals. Using immunoSEQ multiplex PCR, the repertoire was profiled, and TCRdb retains in-frame clones only, with some absent. The repertoire holds some 1,600,000 clones, with around 98% as singletons. The specimen was naive CD4+ T cells sorted from blood. These receptors came from a young man in good health. Each CDR3 is given with its conserved first and last residue. The D gene is left open where the match is weak. Clone sizes are given selectively: once, few, many, or a class where the clone is expanded.

v_call	d_call	clone_size	j_call	cdr3_nt	cdr3_aa
TRBV7-9	TRBD1	.	TRBJ2-1	TGTGCCAGCAGCTCCCCCGGGACAGGATTCAATGAGCAGTTCTTC	CASSSPGTGFNEQFF
TRBV9	.	few	TRBJ1-1	TGTGCCAGCAGCACACATACGACGGGGACTGAAGCTTTCTTT	CASSTHTTGTEAFF
TRBV7-2	TRBD1	.	TRBJ1-5	TGTGCCAGCAGCTTGAACAGGGGCTACGATCAGCCCCAGCATTTT	CASSLNRGYDQPQHF
TRBV5-4	TRBD2	.	TRBJ2-1	TGTGCCAGCAGCTTAGCGGGAGTCCACAATGAGCAGTTCTTC	CASSLAGVHNEQFF
TRBV28	TRBD2	.	TRBJ2-1	TGTGCCAGCAGTCAACCCTTGGGGGAGGGTCACGGTGAGCAGTTCTTC	CASSQPLGEGHGEQFF
TRBV2	.	.	TRBJ2-1	TGTGCCAGCAGTGAACTAGACTACAATGAGCAGTTCTTC	CASSELDYNEQFF
TRBV6-1	.	.	TRBJ1-4	TGTGCCAGCAGTGAAAGTCAGGGATTCGATGAAAAACTGTTTTTT	CASSESQGFDEKLFF
TRBV5-8	TRBD1	.	TRBJ1-3	TGTGCCAGCAGCCCGGACAGGGGGCGAGGAAACACCATATATTTT	CASSPDRGRGNTIYF
TRBV15	.	.	TRBJ2-5	TGTGCCACCAGCAGGATGAGGTGGACCCAGTACTTC	CATSRMRWTQYF
TRBV18	.	.	TRBJ2-2	TGTGCCAGCTCACCACCGATTAGACAGAGTTTATCCGGGGAGCTGTTTTTT	CASSPPIRQSLSGELFF
TRBV5-1	.	.	TRBJ2-7	TGCGCCAGCAGCTGGACTGGGGGTTACGAGCAGTACTTC	CASSWTGGYEQYF
TRBV19	.	.	TRBJ2-3	TGTGCCAGTAAGGCGACGTCCGGCACAGATACGCAGTATTTT	CASKATSGTDTQYF
TRBV19	.	.	TRBJ2-5	TGTGCCAGTAGTATAGATCGGAGGGAGACCCAGTACTTC	CASSIDRRETQYF
TRBV28	TRBD1	.	TRBJ1-2	TGTGCCACCTGTCGGACAGGGGGCAAGAGTGGCTACACCTTC	CATCRTGGKSGYTF
TRBV11-2	.	.	TRBJ2-7	TGTGCCAGCAGCTTAGACAATCCAGCGGGCTACGAGCAGTACTTC	CASSLDNPAGYEQYF
TRBV6-1	.	.	TRBJ2-4	TGTGCCAGCAGCAACAGGGATGCCAAAAACATTCAGTACTTC	CASSNRDAKNIQYF
TRBV7-9	.	.	TRBJ2-1	TGTGCCAGCAGCTCCAACAGTTACAATGAGCAGTTCTTC	CASSSNSYNEQFF
TRBV29-1	.	.	TRBJ2-5	TGCAGCGTTGATGTCCCACAGGGCTTTGGTAGGACCCAGTACTTC	CSVDVPQGFGRTQYF
TRBV25-1	.	.	TRBJ2-5	TGTGCCAGCAGTGTGTCGGGACAAGAGACCCAGTACTTC	CASSVSGQETQYF
TRBV27	.	.	TRBJ1-3	TGTGCCAGCAGTTTATTTGGGATTCATGGAAACACCATATATTTT	CASSLFGIHGNTIYF
TRBV28	.	.	TRBJ2-7	TGTGCCAGCAGTTTGCCCGGGACTGGGACCTACGAGCAGTACTTC	CASSLPGTGTYEQYF
TRBV28	.	once	TRBJ2-7	TGTGCCAGCAGTTTTCTGGGGTACGAGCAGTACTTC	CASSFLGYEQYF
TRBV18	.	.	TRBJ1-2	TGTGCCAGCTCCCCCTGGGGGTACGCCTATGGCTACACCTTC	CASSPWGYAYGYTF
TRBV10-2	.	.	TRBJ2-7	TGCGCCAGCAATCACGACAGAAACTACGAGCAGTACTTC	CASNHDRNYEQYF
TRBV28	.	.	TRBJ2-3	TGTGCCAGCACATCTACAGATACGCAGTATTTT	CASTSTDTQYF
TRBV28	.	once	TRBJ1-3	TGTGCCAGCACCGAGGGGGGGCCCCCCGGGGGAAACACCATATATTTT	CASTEGGPPGGNTIYF
TRBV5-5	.	once	TRBJ1-2	TGTGCCAGCAGCTCCCGGACAGTTCCGGGCTACACCTTC	CASSSRTVPGYTF
TRBV27	TRBD1	.	TRBJ1-1	TGTGCCAGCAGTTTGGAGGGGGCAAGTACTGAAGCTTTCTTT	CASSLEGASTEAFF
TRBV2	.	.	TRBJ1-1	TGTGCCAGCATAGACTGGACAGCTCGCCCTGAAGCTTTCTTT	CASIDWTARPEAFF
TRBV9	.	once	TRBJ1-5	TGTGCCAGCAGCTCAAGGGTCAATCAGCCCCAGCATTTT	CASSSRVNQPQHF
TRBV29-1	TRBD1	.	TRBJ1-1	TGCAGCGTTGAAGTGGGGACAGGGTGGACTGAAGCTTTCTTT	CSVEVGTGWTEAFF
TRBV28	.	.	TRBJ1-3	TGTGCCAGCAGTTTCGGGGGTTCTGGAAACACCATATATTTT	CASSFGGSGNTIYF
TRBV9	TRBD1	.	TRBJ2-7	TGTGCCAGCAGCTTAGGGACAGGGGTTAACCAGAACTCCTACGAGCAGTACTTC	CASSLGTGVNQNSYEQYF
TRBV7-9	.	.	TRBJ2-1	TGTGCCAGCAGCTTGGGCAGGGGCACCTACAATGAGCAGTTCTTC	CASSLGRGTYNEQFF
TRBV7-8	TRBD1	.	TRBJ1-5	TGTGCCAGCGGAAAGGGACAGGGGCGCAATCAGCCCCAGCATTTT	CASGKGQGRNQPQHF
TRBV7-9	.	.	TRBJ2-1	TGTGCCAGCAGCTACCGGGGACAACTCTTGTACAATGAGCAGTTCTTC	CASSYRGQLLYNEQFF
TRBV10-3	TRBD2	.	TRBJ2-7	TGTGCCATCAACGTGGCGGCGGGAGGCTACGAGCAGTACTTC	CAINVAAGGYEQYF
TRBV7-6	.	.	TRBJ2-1	TGTGCCAGCAGCCCCCGGAGGCACGGCTCCTACAATGAGCAGTTCTTC	CASSPRRHGSYNEQFF
TRBV5-1	.	.	TRBJ2-7	TGCGCCAGCAGCGGTGGTTCCCTTTACGAGCAGTACTTC	CASSGGSLYEQYF
TRBV28	.	.	TRBJ1-5	TGTGCCAGCAGAGGTGGGGGGGGGACTTATCAGCCCCAGCATTTT	CASRGGGGTYQPQHF
TRBV5-5	.	.	TRBJ1-2	TGTGCCAGCAGCTCCGGCAGGGCGGGCGGCTACACCTTC	CASSSGRAGGYTF
TRBV6-6	.	.	TRBJ2-1	TGTGCCAGCAGTTACGGCCTGTGGGAGCAGTTCTTC	CASSYGLWEQFF
TRBV5-4	.	.	TRBJ1-5	TGTGCCAGCAGCCCCTTCCACACAGAGGGGCTAACGAGCAATCAGCCCCAGCATTTT	CASSPFHTEGLTSNQPQHF
TRBV11-2	TRBD2	.	TRBJ2-5	TGTGCCAGCAGCGCCGGACTAGCGGTTCAAGAGACCCAGTACTTC	CASSAGLAVQETQYF
TRBV14	TRBD2	.	TRBJ2-7	TGTGCCAGCAGCCCGAAGGGGGGACTAGCGCTCTACGAGCAGTACTTC	CASSPKGGLALYEQYF
TRBV5-6	.	.	TRBJ2-3	TGTGCCAGCAGCTTGGGGCCCCGCCTCGGCACAGATACGCAGTATTTT	CASSLGPRLGTDTQYF
TRBV4-3	.	.	TRBJ2-7	TGCGCCAGCAGCCAAGCCACAGCCGGCTATACTCCCTCCTACGAGCAGTACTTC	CASSQATAGYTPSYEQYF
TRBV10-2	.	.	TRBJ1-1	TGCGCCAGCAAGGCTCCGAACACTGAAGCTTTCTTT	CASKAPNTEAFF